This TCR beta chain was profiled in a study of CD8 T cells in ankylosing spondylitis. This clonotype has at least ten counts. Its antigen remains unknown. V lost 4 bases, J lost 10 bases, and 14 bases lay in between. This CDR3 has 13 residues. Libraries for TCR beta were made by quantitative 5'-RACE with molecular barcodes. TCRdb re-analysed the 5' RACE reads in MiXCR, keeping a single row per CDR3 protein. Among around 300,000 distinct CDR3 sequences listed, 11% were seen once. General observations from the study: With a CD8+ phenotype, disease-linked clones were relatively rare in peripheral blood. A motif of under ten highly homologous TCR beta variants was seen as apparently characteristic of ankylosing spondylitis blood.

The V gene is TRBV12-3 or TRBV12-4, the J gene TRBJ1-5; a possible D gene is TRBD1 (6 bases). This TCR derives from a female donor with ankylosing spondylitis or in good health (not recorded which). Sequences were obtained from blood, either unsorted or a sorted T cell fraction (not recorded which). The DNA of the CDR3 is TGTGCCAGCAGTTCCCTACAGGGAGGCCCCCAGCATTTT. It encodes CASSSLQGGPQHF.